One and the same sample provided the 24 T cell receptor beta chains below, sequenced in a study of CD8+ T cells in alopecia areata. Extracted RNA was reverse transcribed, and the resulting cDNA served as sequencing template. The repertoire was sequenced with immunoSEQ multiplex PCR; TCRdb's copy has only in-frame clones and lacks some. Of around 120,000 clones listed, 45% to 50% are singletons. Sequencing was performed on NKG2D-low CD8+ T cells sorted from blood. The origin of the receptors is a human donor with alopecia areata.

V is TRBV11-3 and J is TRBJ2-2; 7 nucleotides match TRBD1. J was trimmed by 2 bases and V by 7 bases; bases with no gene match: 7. From germline, CDR1 is SGHNT and CDR2 YENEEA. This CDR3 region has 15 residues. The chain's CDR3 is CASKPRTGNTGELFF. CDR3 DNA: TGTGCCAGCAAACCCCGGACAGGAAACACCGGGGAGCTGTTTTTT.

The CDR3 bases are TGTGCCTGGAGTCAAGGGGGATACGGAGATACGCAGTATTTT. Its translation: CAWSQGGYGDTQYF. The gene calls are TRBV30 and TRBJ2-3, with D maybe TRBD1 (6 bases). The CDR3 sequence is 14 residues long. V shed 2 bases and J shed 5 bases, with 14 bases lying between them. The V gene's germline CDR1 is GTSNPN and CDR2 SVGIG (reference sequence).

This clone is a singleton in its sample. This rearrangement joins TRBV27 to TRBJ1-1; D may be TRBD1 (6 bases). V lost 2 bases and J lost 4, with 11 bases in between. Per germline, CDR1 MNHEY and CDR2 SMNVEV (reference sequence). CDR3 length: 14 amino acids. The CDR3 protein is CASSLTGTSTEAFF. CDR3 DNA: TGTGCCAGCAGTTTAACAGGGACGAGCACTGAAGCTTTCTTT.

The V call is TRBV7-8, the J call TRBJ2-2, with 7 bases that match TRBD1. The junction had 5 bases not matched to a gene; V was cut back by 1 base and J by 3 bases. CDR1 and CDR2 (germline): SGHVS, FQNEAQ. The CDR3 spans 16 residues. The CDR3 loop is CASSLGGDRHTGELFF. The DNA for the CDR3 is TGTGCCAGCAGCTTAGGAGGGGACAGACACACCGGGGAGCTGTTTTTT.

The table lists this clone with a few counts. V usage is TRBV4-1 and J usage is TRBJ2-1, with 8 bases aligning to TRBD2. The CDR3 sequence is 15 residues long. Germline CDR1 reads MGHRA; CDR2 reads YSYEKL. Trimming cost V 1 base and J 3 bases; bases outside gene matches: 2. CDR3 residues: CASSQGAGDYNEQFF. The CDR3 DNA reads TGCGCCAGCAGCCAAGGAGCGGGAGACTACAATGAGCAGTTCTTC.

The chain links TRBV27 to TRBJ2-5; D gene unclear. Germline lookup yields CDR1 MNHEY and CDR2 SMNVEV (reference sequence). The CDR3 runs to 12 residues. The ends were cut back, 3 bases at V and 1 base at J, with 3 bases in the middle. CDR3 DNA: TGTGCCAGCAGTTTTCTCCAAGAGACCCAGTACTTC. Translation: CASSFLQETQYF.

CDR3 amino acids: CSVAGTGESEQYF. The CDR3 DNA is TGCAGCGTGGCCGGGACAGGGGAGAGCGAGCAGTACTTC. The chain combines TRBV29-1 with TRBJ2-7, with 10 positions matching TRBD1. Unmatched junction bases numbered 8, after V lost 6 bases and J lost 6 bases. The CDR3 has 13 residues. The V gene's germline CDR1 is SQVTM and CDR2 ANQGSEA.

This clone was counted between two and nine times. Other DNA variants within this sample encode the same CDR3. The gene calls are TRBV29-1 and TRBJ2-7; D might be TRBD1 (6 bases). Germline-derived CDR1 and CDR2 are SQVTM and ANQGSEA. The V and J ends lost 4 bases and 3 bases respectively, with 10 bases between them. CDR3 length: 12 amino acids. In nucleotides, the CDR3 is TGCAGCGTTGGCGAGGGGGACTACGAGCAGTACTTC. Its translation is CSVGEGDYEQYF.

This clone was seen a handful of times. The gene calls are TRBV29-1 and TRBJ2-1, with D uncertain. There are 14 residues in the CDR3. The germline V and J ends were trimmed by 7 bases and 0 bases, with 13 bases remaining between them. Germline V gene lookup returns CDR1 SQVTM and CDR2 ANQGSEA. The CDR3 bases are TGCAGCGCCAATACAGTAAGCTCCTACAATGAGCAGTTCTTC. Protein: CSANTVSSYNEQFF.

As DNA, the CDR3 is TGTGCCAGCAGAAGACAGGGGGTTACTGAAGCTTTCTTT. It yields the protein CASRRQGVTEAFF. The rearrangement uses TRBV27 and TRBJ1-1; 9 bases agree with TRBD1. CDR3 length equals 13 residues. The ends lost 6 bases at V and 5 bases at J; junction bases unmatched: 4. Germline CDR1 and CDR2: MNHEY and SMNVEV (reference sequence).

A note on this clone: An end of the junction does not agree with germline; a read error may underlie this. The chain links TRBV7-9 to TRBJ1-1; D is uncertain. Germline V lookup: CDR1 SEHNR, CDR2 FQNEAQ (reference sequence). The CDR3 extends over 12 amino acids. Here the CDR3 reads CASSLGGAPDSF. CDR3 DNA: TGTGCCAGCAGCTTAGGGGGAGCTCCAGACTCCTTT. Full variable domain (missing parts from reference TRBV7-9 and TRBJ1-1): DTGVSQNPRHKITKRGQNVTFRCDPISEHNRLYWYRQTLGQGPEFLTYFQNEAQLEKSRLLSDRFSAERPKGSFSTLEIQRTEQGDSAMYLCASSLGGAPDSFGQGTRLTVV.

This clone showed up just a few times. The rearrangement uses TRBV29-1 and TRBJ2-1; no clear D gene. Germline loops: CDR1 SQVTM, CDR2 ANQGSEA. The CDR3 consists of 14 residues. Trimming cost V 1 base and J 7 bases, with 14 bases left between them. CDR3 coding DNA: TGCAGCGTTGAAGCAACCTCCCTAGGGAATGAGCAGTTCTTC. This encodes CSVEATSLGNEQFF.

The rearrangement uses TRBV28 and TRBJ1-5, with a weak D call TRBD1 (5 bases). The V and J ends lost 1 base and 6 bases respectively, with 13 bases between them. The CDR3 is made up of 15 amino acids. Germline V lookup: CDR1 MDHEN, CDR2 SYDVKM. CDR3 sequence: CASSLLGERAQPQHF. For the CDR3, the DNA is TGTGCCAGCAGTTTATTGGGGGAGCGGGCTCAGCCCCAGCATTTT.

V is TRBV2 and J is TRBJ2-7; the match to TRBD1 covers 7 bases. This CDR3 has 13 residues. CDR1 SNHLY and CDR2 FYNNEI come from the germline V gene. The J segment lost 3 bases and the V segment lost 8 bases, leaving 7 bases of the junction unmatched. The CDR3 DNA reads as TGTGCCAGCGGTATGGCAGGGGGCTACGAGCAGTACTTC. It translates to CASGMAGGYEQYF.

This clone was recorded a few times. This chain connects TRBV23-1 to TRBJ2-6; D not resolved. TRBV23-1 is an ORF for which the function is uncertain. The CDR3 runs 13 residues. V lost 10 bases to trimming and J lost 2 bases, with 9 bases between them. CDR3 sequence (DNA): TGCGCCACCCTGGACCCTGGGGCCAACGTCCTGACTTTC. This gives the protein CATLDPGANVLTF.

On this clone itself: The same CDR3 arises from other DNA sequences in this sample as well. The chain recombines TRBV29-1 with TRBJ2-7, with 7 positions matching TRBD2. Per the germline V gene, CDR1 is SQVTM and CDR2 is ANQGSEA. V lost 4 bases to trimming and J lost 4 bases; unmatched junction nucleotides: 1. The length of the CDR3 is 11 residues. CDR3 sequence reads: CSVGAGYEQYF. Here the CDR3 DNA reads TGCAGCGTTGGAGCGGGATACGAGCAGTACTTC.

This clone was observed a handful of times. In DNA, the CDR3 is TGCGCCAGCAGCCATAAGCCGGGACAGGGTAATGAAAAACTGTTTTTT. It specifies CASSHKPGQGNEKLFF. The rearrangement joins TRBV4-3 to TRBJ1-4; 9 positions match TRBD1. Germline CDR1 reads LGHNA; CDR2 reads YSLEER. Unmatched junction bases numbered 6, after V lost 3 bases and J lost 4 bases. This CDR3 contains 16 residues.

V gene TRBV28 combines with J gene TRBJ2-4; perhaps TRBD2 as D (5 bases). The germline V and J ends were trimmed by 5 bases and 6 bases, with 14 bases remaining between them. Germline CDR1 and CDR2: MDHEN and SYDVKM. This CDR3 has 14 residues. The CDR3 region has the DNA TGTGCCAGCAGTGAGCGCGACGGGGTAAACATTCAGTACTTC. Translating gives CASSERDGVNIQYF. Full variable domain (remainder filled in from reference TRBV28 and TRBJ2-4): DVKVTQSSRYLVKRTGEKVFLECVQDMDHENMFWYRQDPGLGLRLIYFSYDVKMKEKGDIPEGYSVSREKKERFSLILESASTNQTSMYLCASSERDGVNIQYFGAGTRLSVL.

The chain couples TRBV29-1 to TRBJ1-1, with TRBD1 matching over 7 bases. V shed 8 bases, J shed 6 bases, and the junction held 6 bases outside the gene matches. The CDR3 is 11 amino acids. CDR1 and CDR2 from the germline V gene are SQVTM and ANQGSEA. Here the CDR3 DNA reads TGCAGCTCTACAGGGGAAGCTGAAGCTTTCTTT. The encoded protein is CSSTGEAEAFF.

The chain uses TRBV30 and TRBJ2-3; TRBD2 matches at 7 bases. The CDR3 is made up of 16 amino acids. The V gene end was trimmed by 2 bases and the J gene end by 2 bases; junction bases not matched to a gene: 10. The V gene's germline CDR1 is GTSNPN and CDR2 SVGIG (reference sequence). As DNA, the CDR3 is TGTGCCTGGAGTCGCCATCCTAGCGGATACACAGATACGCAGTATTTT. It encodes CAWSRHPSGYTDTQYF. Drawing the rest from reference TRBV30 and TRBJ2-3, the complete variable domain is SQTIHQWPATLVQPVGSPLSLECTVEGTSNPNLYWYRQAAGRGLQLLFYSVGIGQISSEVPQNLSASRPQDRQFILSSKKLLLSDSGFYLCAWSRHPSGYTDTQYFGPGTRLTVL.

This clone showed up just once. The CDR3: CASSADRGDQPQHF. DNA of the CDR3: TGTGCCAGCAGTGCCGACAGGGGAGATCAGCCCCAGCATTTT. The V gene is TRBV27, the J gene TRBJ1-5; 8 bases map to TRBD1. The CDR3 is 14 residues long. The germline gives CDR1 MNHEY, CDR2 SMNVEV (reference sequence). Germline trimming cut 5 bases from V and 5 bases from J; bases unmatched to any gene: 5.

V gene TRBV14 combines with J gene TRBJ2-5; 14 nucleotides align to TRBD2. Germline values: CDR1 SGHDN, CDR2 FVKESK. This CDR3 is built from 14 residues. V shed 3 bases, J shed 9 bases, and the junction held 3 bases outside the gene matches. The CDR3 loop is CASSQPGLAGAQYF. CDR3 sequence (DNA): TGTGCCAGCAGCCAGCCGGGACTAGCGGGAGCCCAGTACTTC.

A few counts support this clone. The V and J genes are TRBV29-1 and TRBJ2-7, with D possibly TRBD1 on 8 matching bases. CDR1 and CDR2 (germline): SQVTM, ANQGSEA. V lost 6 bases and J lost 3, with 21 bases in between. This CDR3 spans 15 amino acids. The CDR3 DNA reads TGCAGCGTACAGGGGGGGACAGGAGAAAACTACGAGCAGTACTTC. It yields the protein CSVQGGTGENYEQYF.

The chain has TRBV30 and TRBJ2-7; perhaps TRBD1 as D (5 bases). The V gene lost 3 bases and the J gene lost 2 bases, with 8 bases spanning the gap. The CDR3 is 12 residues long. Per the germline V gene, CDR1 is GTSNPN and CDR2 is SVGIG (reference sequence). The CDR3 coding sequence is TGTGCCTGGAGCCTACAGGCCTACGAGCAGTACTTC. Protein product: CAWSLQAYEQYF.